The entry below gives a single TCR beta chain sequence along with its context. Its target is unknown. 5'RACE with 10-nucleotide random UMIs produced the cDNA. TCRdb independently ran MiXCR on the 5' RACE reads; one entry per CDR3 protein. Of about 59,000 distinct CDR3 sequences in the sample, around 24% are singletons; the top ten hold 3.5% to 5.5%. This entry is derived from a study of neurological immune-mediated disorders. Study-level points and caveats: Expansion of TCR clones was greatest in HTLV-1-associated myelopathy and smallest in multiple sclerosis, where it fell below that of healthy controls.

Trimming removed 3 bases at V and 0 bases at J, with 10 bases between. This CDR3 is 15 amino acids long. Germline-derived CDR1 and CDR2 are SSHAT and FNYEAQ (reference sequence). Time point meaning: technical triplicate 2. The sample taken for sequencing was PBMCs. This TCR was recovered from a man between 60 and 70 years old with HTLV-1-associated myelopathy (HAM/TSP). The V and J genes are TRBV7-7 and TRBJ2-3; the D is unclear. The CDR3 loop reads CASSFSPRSTDTQYF. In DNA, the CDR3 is TGTGCCAGCAGCTTCTCCCCCAGGAGCACAGATACGCAGTATTTT.